This TCR beta chain was documented in a study of T cell responses to AZD1222 COVID-19 vaccine. Study-level points and caveats: Donors were largely white British and mainly female; clonal diversity was possibly underestimated.

On this clone itself: Its target is unknown.

Method: immunoSEQ multiplex PCR; TCRdb's copy keeps in-frame clones and lacks some. The table lists 100,000 to 110,000 clones, about 90% of them singletons. The sequencing here drew on peripheral blood, taken on day 0 of MenACWY control vaccination. The origin of this receptor is an adult in good health.

The CDR3 protein is CAIGQPNTEAFF. The DNA for the CDR3 is TGTGCCATCGGACAGCCGAACACTGAAGCTTTCTTT. The V call is TRBV7-2, the J call TRBJ1-1; D may be TRBD1 (6 bases). The germline gives CDR1 SGHTA, CDR2 FQGNSA. The CDR3 contains 12 residues. Trimming cost V 10 bases and J 1 base, with 10 bases left between them.